Below are 26 T cell receptor beta chains sequenced from a single sample in a study of CD8+ T cells in alopecia areata. cDNA prepared by RNA extraction and subsequent reverse transcription served as the template for sequencing. The method was immunoSEQ multiplex PCR; TCRdb's version includes in-frame clones alone and lacks a portion of them. The sample holds about 150,000 clones, 45% to 55% seen once. The sequenced sample was CD8+ T cells sorted from blood, obtained at week 0. These receptors were collected from a human donor with alopecia areata.

The rearrangement uses TRBV7-6 and TRBJ1-2, with 11 bases identical to TRBD1. Germline CDR1 and CDR2: SGHVS and FNYEAQ. This CDR3 region has 15 residues. The trim removed 5 bases at V and 4 bases at J, leaving 6 bases unmatched. DNA for the CDR3: TGTGCCAGCAGCACAGGACAGGGGGCAAGCTATGGCTACACCTTC. It encodes CASSTGQGASYGYTF.

This clone was recorded a few times. The J gene is TRBJ2-7, the V gene TRBV28; possibly TRBD1 for D (5 bases). The germline V gene encodes CDR1 MDHEN and CDR2 SYDVKM. CDR3 length: 13 residues. V was shortened by 2 bases and J by 2 bases, with 7 bases between the two germline ends. In nucleotides, the CDR3 is TGTGCCAGCAGTTTAATAGGGGCCTACGAGCAGTACTTC. It is translated as CASSLIGAYEQYF. The full variable domain, with the rest looked up from reference TRBV28 and TRBJ2-7, is DVKVTQSSRYLVKRTGEKVFLECVQDMDHENMFWYRQDPGLGLRLIYFSYDVKMKEKGDIPEGYSVSREKKERFSLILESASTNQTSMYLCASSLIGAYEQYFGPGTRLTVT.

CDR3 in amino acids: CASSYLGGGYQETQYF. The CDR3 bases are TGTGCCAGCAGTTACCTGGGCGGGGGGTACCAAGAGACCCAGTACTTC. The chain employs TRBV6-6 and TRBJ2-5; 8 bases are a match to TRBD2. Germline V CDR1 and CDR2: MNHNY, SVGAGI (reference sequence). The CDR3 contains 16 residues. With V trimmed by 2 bases and J by 0 bases, 5 bases remained unmatched.

This clone has only one observation. The rearrangement joins TRBV10-3 to TRBJ2-5; 8 bases are shared with TRBD2. Germline V gene sequence: CDR1 ENHRY, CDR2 SYGVKD. CDR3 size: 19 residues. V gave up 0 bases and J gave up 0 bases; unmatched junction bases: 12. This CDR3 is CAISESGPPERGYQETQYF. The DNA for the CDR3 is TGTGCCATCAGTGAGTCTGGCCCCCCCGAGCGGGGGTACCAAGAGACCCAGTACTTC.

The rearrangement uses TRBV30 and TRBJ2-7; unclear D gene. Germline values: CDR1 GTSNPN, CDR2 SVGIG (reference sequence). CDR3 length equals 13 residues. Trimming left V 2 bases short and J 5 bases short, with 13 bases between. The chain's CDR3 is CAWSSGRLNEQYF. DNA of the CDR3: TGTGCCTGGAGTTCGGGCAGGTTAAACGAGCAGTACTTC.

This clone showed up just a few times. The V and J genes are TRBV4-3 and TRBJ1-1; 8 bases fit TRBD1. V gave up 3 bases and J gave up 10 bases; unmatched junction bases: 4. Germline CDR1 reads LGHNA; CDR2 reads YSLEER. The CDR3 totals 12 residues. CDR3 sequence reads: CASSQDRVRAFF. The CDR3 nucleotides are TGCGCCAGCAGCCAGGACAGGGTCCGAGCTTTCTTT.

V is TRBV10-1 and J is TRBJ2-1; D unclear. The CDR3 loop spans 12 amino acids. Germline lookup yields CDR1 WNHNN and CDR2 SYGVQD (reference sequence). Trimming removed 3 bases from V and 9 bases from J, with 9 bases in between. The CDR3 protein is CASSDVQVEQFF. CDR3 DNA: TGCGCCAGCAGTGACGTCCAGGTTGAGCAGTTCTTC.

This chain links TRBV4-3 with TRBJ1-2; D uncertain. The V gene's germline CDR1 is LGHNA and CDR2 YSLEER. The CDR3 is 15 amino acids. V was cut by 0 bases and J by 1 base, with 9 bases left in between. The CDR3 is CASSQDMGLNYGYTF. The CDR3 DNA reads as TGCGCCAGCAGCCAAGACATGGGTCTTAACTATGGCTACACCTTC.

This clone was seen a single time. In nucleotides, the CDR3 is TGTGCCACCAGAGTGGAGGGCTATGGCTACACCTTC. Translating gives CATRVEGYGYTF. The chain recombines TRBV15 with TRBJ1-2, with unresolved D. The V end was cut by 6 bases, the J end by 4 bases, with 9 bases between. The length of the CDR3 is 12 residues. Germline assignment: CDR1 LNHNV and CDR2 YYDKDF (reference sequence).

This clone was found once. The chain carries TRBV11-2 and TRBJ1-6, with a possible D match to TRBD1 (5 bases). The V gene's germline CDR1 is SGHAT and CDR2 FQNNGV. V was pared by 3 bases and J by 14 bases, with 11 bases between. The CDR3 has 12 amino acids. The CDR3 nucleotides read TGTGCCAGCAGCTTGGGGCAGCCCACCCTCCACTTT. Translating it yields CASSLGQPTLHF.

In this sample, this clone turned up once. The sample holds other DNA sequences that translate to the same CDR3. The chain combines TRBV6-5 with TRBJ2-1; possibly TRBD2 for D (6 bases). CDR1 is MNHEY, CDR2 SVGAGI, per germline. The CDR3 extends over 16 amino acids. Trimming took off 0 bases at V and 4 bases at J, with 13 bases between the two ends. The CDR3: CASSYSSGETYNEQFF. CDR3 sequence (DNA): TGTGCCAGCAGTTACTCTAGCGGCGAAACGTACAATGAGCAGTTCTTC.

The genes are TRBV25-1 and TRBJ2-7; maybe TRBD1 (6 bases). Germline V CDR1 and CDR2: MGHDK, SYGVNS. CDR3 length equals 12 residues. The V and J ends lost 2 bases and 6 bases respectively, with 8 bases between them. In DNA, the CDR3 is TGTGCCAGCAGTGAAGGCAGGGGCGAGCAGTACTTC. As protein: CASSEGRGEQYF.

V and J are TRBV19 and TRBJ1-2; D possibly corresponds to TRBD1 (6 bases). Per the germline V gene, CDR1 is LNHDA and CDR2 is SQIVND (reference sequence). The CDR3 is made up of 15 amino acids. V was trimmed by 7 bases and J by 2 bases, leaving 17 bases between them. As DNA, the CDR3 is TGTGCCAGTACCAATTGGGACACGACGAACTATGGCTACACCTTC. It codes for CASTNWDTTNYGYTF. The whole variable domain, remainder taken from reference TRBV19 and TRBJ1-2, is DGGITQSPKYLFRKEGQNVTLSCEQNLNHDAMYWYRQDPGQGLRLIYYSQIVNDFQKGDIAEGYSVSREKKESFPLTVTSAQKNPTAFYLCASTNWDTTNYGYTFGSGTRLTVV.

The chain is built from TRBV14 and TRBJ2-6; D is perhaps TRBD1 (5 bases). CDR1 is SGHDN, CDR2 FVKESK, per germline. The V end lost 0 bases, the J end lost 0 bases, and 6 bases lay between the germline ends. This CDR3 has 16 amino acids. The CDR3 DNA follows: TGTGCCAGCAGCCAAGACCAGGGCTCTGGGGCCAACGTCCTGACTTTC. Its protein product is CASSQDQGSGANVLTF.

The chain is built from TRBV5-1 and TRBJ2-7; D is possibly TRBD2 (5 bases). Germline V lookup: CDR1 SGHRS, CDR2 YFSETQ. Between the trimmed V and J ends, which lost 4 bases and 5 bases, there was a span of 13 bases. The CDR3 consists of 13 residues. The CDR3 reads CASSNGGGDEQYF. DNA for the CDR3: TGCGCCAGCAGCAACGGAGGTGGCGACGAGCAGTACTTC.

The J gene is TRBJ1-2, the V gene TRBV29-1; possibly TRBD1 for D (5 bases). Trimming pared 7 bases from V and 2 bases from J, leaving 14 bases between. The CDR3 covers 13 residues. Germline V gives CDR1 SQVTM, CDR2 ANQGSEA. This CDR3 is CSARDSGNYGYTF. The CDR3 nucleotides are TGCAGCGCTAGGGACTCAGGAAACTATGGCTACACCTTC. The variable domain in full, completed from reference TRBV29-1 and TRBJ1-2, reads SAVISQKPSRDICQRGTSLTIQCQVDSQVTMMFWYRQQPGQSLTLIATANQGSEATYESGFVIDKFPISRPNLTFSTLTVSNMSPEDSSIYLCSARDSGNYGYTFGSGTRLTVV.

This clone came up once. This chain's CDR3 is CASSLAPRDEQYF. The CDR3 nucleotides read TGTGCCAGCAGTTTGGCCCCCAGGGACGAGCAGTACTTC. The chain couples TRBV27 to TRBJ2-7; a possible D gene is TRBD1 (5 bases). The V and J ends lost 3 bases and 5 bases respectively, with 11 bases between them. Per the germline V gene, CDR1 is MNHEY and CDR2 is SMNVEV (reference sequence). The CDR3 consists of 13 residues.

In its sample, this clone was seen a few times. The V and J genes are TRBV15 and TRBJ2-1, with a tentative D call TRBD1 (6 bases). The CDR3 sequence is 14 residues long. Trimming removed 3 bases from V and 12 bases from J, with 18 bases in between. The V gene's germline CDR1 is LNHNV and CDR2 YYDKDF (reference sequence). The CDR3 reads CATSSRAGAKSQFF. In nucleotides, the CDR3 is TGTGCCACCAGCAGCCGGGCAGGGGCGAAATCGCAGTTCTTC.

As concerns this clone: The same CDR3 can be traced to other DNA sequences in this sample. The CDR3 DNA is TGTGCCAGCAGCCCTGAGACAGGGTCCTATGGCTACACCTTC. Its protein product is CASSPETGSYGYTF. The chain is built from TRBV7-6 and TRBJ1-2; 7 bases are a match to TRBD1. The CDR3 consists of 14 residues. The V segment lost 5 bases and the J segment 4 bases; nucleotides outside the gene matches: 7. The germline V gene encodes CDR1 SGHVS and CDR2 FNYEAQ. The full variable domain, rest sourced from reference TRBV7-6 and TRBJ1-2, is GAGVSQSPRYKVTKRGQDVALRCDPISGHVSLYWYRQALGQGPEFLTYFNYEAQQDKSGLPNDRFSAERPEGSISTLTIQRTEQRDSAMYRCASSPETGSYGYTFGSGTRLTVV.

The rearrangement uses TRBV9 and TRBJ2-5; 8 bases fit TRBD1. Trimming at V came to 3 bases and at J to 4 bases, leaving 8 bases not matched to a gene. Germline CDR1 and CDR2: SGDLS and YYNGEE. The CDR3 is 15 residues long. CDR3 sequence: CASSGGQGDLETQYF. In nucleotides, the CDR3 is TGTGCCAGCAGCGGCGGACAGGGAGATCTAGAGACCCAGTACTTC.

This clone was detected a few times. J is TRBJ1-4 and V is TRBV7-6, with 7 bases fitting TRBD1. Germline V gives CDR1 SGHVS, CDR2 FNYEAQ. The CDR3 sequence is 16 residues long. The J segment lost 5 bases and the V segment lost 0 bases, leaving 6 bases of the junction unmatched. CDR3 sequence: CASSLARQGLNEKLFF. CDR3 in DNA: TGTGCCAGCAGCTTAGCCCGACAGGGCCTGAATGAAAAACTGTTTTTT.

The rearrangement joins TRBV6-1 to TRBJ2-1; 8 bases are a match to TRBD2. From germline, CDR1 is MNHNS and CDR2 SASEGT. Trimming took 6 bases from V and 6 from J; bases not matched to a gene: 7. This CDR3 has 14 amino acids. The CDR3 region has the DNA TGTGCCAGCAGGGCGGGGGGAGGCCCCAATGAGCAGTTCTTC. It is translated as CASRAGGGPNEQFF.

This clone was recorded a few times. The chain recombines TRBV27 with TRBJ2-2, with D unclear. This CDR3 is 14 amino acids long. Trimming pared 3 bases from V and 4 bases from J, leaving 9 bases between. CDR1 and CDR2 (germline): MNHEY, SMNVEV (reference sequence). DNA for the CDR3: TGTGCCAGCAGTTTTTACTCTGGCACCGGGGAGCTGTTTTTT. Residues: CASSFYSGTGELFF.

DNA for the CDR3: TGTGCCAGTAGTACGCCCGGTCCCTCCCCCGGGGAGCTGTTTTTT. Amino acid sequence: CASSTPGPSPGELFF. The V gene is TRBV19, the J gene TRBJ2-2, with D uncertain. CDR1 and CDR2 from the germline V gene are LNHDA and SQIVND (reference sequence). The CDR3 has 15 residues. V lost 4 bases, J lost 6 bases, and 15 bases lay in between.

The chain is built from TRBV27 and TRBJ2-1; no firm D call. The CDR3 runs to 12 residues. In germline, CDR1 is MNHEY, CDR2 SMNVEV (reference sequence). V lost 5 bases to trimming and J lost 7 bases, with 9 bases between them. CDR3 in amino acids: CASSLDLNEQFF. The CDR3 nucleotides read TGTGCCAGCAGTCTCGACTTGAATGAGCAGTTCTTC.

This chain links TRBV29-1 with TRBJ1-5; D is undetermined. Per germline, CDR1 SQVTM and CDR2 ANQGSEA. CDR3 length: 14 amino acids. The V end lost 4 bases, the J end lost 1 base, and 11 bases lay between the germline ends. The CDR3 nucleotides are TGCAGCGTTGCTGCAGGCGAGAGCAATCAGCCCCAGCATTTT. Translation: CSVAAGESNQPQHF.